The 32 T cell receptor beta chains listed next were all sequenced from one sample in a study of human T cells and chemical hapten exposure. MiXCR was run by TCRdb on the RACE reads, yielding one entry per CDR3 protein. Among tens of thousands of distinct CDR3 sequences listed, about 10% were seen once. Time point here: pre-sensitization, week 0. Described treatment: therapeutic diphenylcyclopropenone sensitization with weekly scalp DPC. This material consisted of whole blood, taken in connection with sensitization to the hapten diphenylcyclopropenone (DPC). The receptors were sampled from a woman between 50 and 59 years old with alopecia areata. Some clones in this sample may be carry-over from other donors' samples.

This clonotype was counted many times. The rearrangement links TRBV20-1 to TRBJ2-7; D may match TRBD1 or TRBD2 (5 bases each). Looked up from germline, CDR1 is DFQATT and CDR2 is SNEGSKA (reference sequence). V lost 6 bases and J 0 bases, leaving 12 bases between the germline ends. The CDR3 length is 13 residues. CDR3 DNA sequence: TGCAGTGCCCTCTCTGGGACCTCCTACGAGCAGTACTTC. It codes for CSALSGTSYEQYF.

At least ten counts were recorded for this clonotype. The rearrangement links TRBV10-3 to TRBJ1-5; D may be TRBD1 (6 bases). The CDR3 loop spans 14 amino acids. Looked up from germline, CDR1 is ENHRY and CDR2 is SYGVKD. Trimming cost V 6 bases and J 3 bases, with 12 bases left between them. In nucleotides, the CDR3 is TGTGCCATCAGGGGGGGCTCCCCCAATCAGCCCCAGCATTTT. Its translation is CAIRGGSPNQPQHF.

The gene calls are TRBV7-9 and TRBJ1-1; weak D call: TRBD1 (6 bases). The V and J ends lost 1 base and 4 bases respectively, with 16 bases between them. CDR1 SEHNR and CDR2 FQNEAQ come from the germline V gene (reference sequence). The CDR3 has 16 amino acids. The DNA for the CDR3 is TGTGCCAGCAGCTTAGAGCCAGCCAGGGGTAGCACTGAAGCTTTCTTT. The encoded protein is CASSLEPARGSTEAFF. Drawing the rest from reference TRBV7-9 and TRBJ1-1, the complete variable domain is DTGVSQNPRHKITKRGQNVTFRCDPISEHNRLYWYRQTLGQGPEFLTYFQNEAQLEKSRLLSDRFSAERPKGSFSTLEIQRTEQGDSAMYLCASSLEPARGSTEAFFGQGTRLTVV.

The sample holds a few counts of this clonotype. This chain connects TRBV11-2 to TRBJ2-2; possibly TRBD2 for D (7 bases). CDR1 SGHAT and CDR2 FQNNGV come from the germline V gene. This CDR3 is built from 16 residues. The ends were cut back, 0 bases at V and 4 bases at J, with 12 bases in the middle. This CDR3 reads CASSLEGGARTGELFF. The CDR3 DNA reads as TGTGCCAGCAGCTTAGAAGGGGGGGCCCGCACCGGGGAGCTGTTTTTT.

This clonotype turned up a few times. In nucleotides, the CDR3 is TGTGCCAGCAGCGGAGGGACAGACAGCACAGATACGCAGTATTTT. Translation: CASSGGTDSTDTQYF. This chain uses TRBV7-9 with TRBJ2-3, with a possible D match to TRBD1 (7 bases). The CDR3 is 15 residues long. Trimming removed 5 bases at V and 0 bases at J, with 12 bases between. Germline V gene lookup returns CDR1 SEHNR and CDR2 FQNEAQ (reference sequence).

At least ten counts were recorded for this clonotype. The CDR3 nucleotides are TGTGCCAGCACTGTGGCAGAAAACTATGGCTACACCTTC. As protein: CASTVAENYGYTF. The rearrangement links TRBV6-1 to TRBJ1-2; D remains ambiguous. This CDR3 comprises 13 residues. V was clipped by 7 bases and J by 2 bases, with 11 bases between them. CDR1 MNHNS and CDR2 SASEGT come from the germline V gene.

This clonotype was recorded at least ten times. The V call is TRBV20-1, the J call TRBJ2-3; 9 nucleotides align to TRBD2. This CDR3 contains 15 residues. Germline V gives CDR1 DFQATT, CDR2 SNEGSKA (reference sequence). With 2 bases clipped from V and 2 bases from J, the junction kept 5 bases outside the gene matches. CDR3 sequence: CSARRLADNTDTQYF. The DNA of the CDR3 is TGCAGTGCTAGACGACTAGCGGACAACACAGATACGCAGTATTTT.

A note on this clonotype: A much larger clone sits a single nucleotide away, making a read error possible. The V call is TRBV4-3, the J call TRBJ1-1; 7 nucleotides line up with TRBD1. The trim removed 5 bases at V and 1 base at J, leaving 7 bases unmatched. CDR1 is LGHNA, CDR2 YSLEER, per germline. The CDR3 has 15 amino acids. CDR3 loop: CASSSLTGSNTEAFF. The CDR3 DNA follows: TGCGCCAGCAGCTCACTGACAGGGTCGAACACTGAAGCTTTCTTT.

The CDR3 DNA follows: TGTGCCAGCAGTTTACGGGGCTCCTACGAGCAGTACTTC. It is translated as CASSLRGSYEQYF. The chain links TRBV27 to TRBJ2-7; TRBD2 might be the D (5 bases). There are 13 residues in the CDR3. The ends were cut back, 2 bases at V and 0 bases at J, with 5 bases in the middle. CDR1 is MNHEY and CDR2 is SMNVEV in the germline V gene (reference sequence).

This clonotype was counted a few times. The V call is TRBV5-1, the J call TRBJ2-1; D unresolved. This CDR3 is built from 15 residues. V was shortened by 0 bases and J by 6 bases, with 13 bases between the two germline ends. Germline V gene sequence: CDR1 SGHRS, CDR2 YFSETQ. The CDR3 sequence is CASSLDAWSINEQFF. CDR3 sequence (DNA): TGCGCCAGCAGCTTGGATGCCTGGTCCATCAATGAGCAGTTCTTC.

This clonotype was detected a few times. This chain joins TRBV12-3 or TRBV12-4 and TRBJ1-4; a possible D gene is TRBD1 (5 bases). With 11 bases removed from V and 3 bases from J, the gap between germline ends came to 16 bases. The CDR3 contains 14 residues. In DNA form, the CDR3 reads TGTGCCTCTCAAACGGGGGGGTCTAATGAAAAACTGTTTTTT. Translation: CASQTGGSNEKLFF.

The gene calls are TRBV20-1 and TRBJ2-1; either TRBD1 or TRBD2 may supply D (6 bases each). The germline V gene has CDR1 DFQATT and CDR2 SNEGSKA (reference sequence). Trimming left V 4 bases short and J 8 bases short, with 24 bases between. The CDR3 spans 16 residues. CDR3 DNA sequence: TGCAGTGCTAATTTGGGCAGGACCCAGAGGGGGGATGAGCAGTTCTTC. The encoded protein is CSANLGRTQRGDEQFF.

This clonotype has only a few counts. This rearrangement joins TRBV9 to TRBJ2-3; 9 nucleotides agree with TRBD1. J was trimmed by 4 bases and V by 2 bases; bases with no gene match: 11. CDR3 length equals 17 residues. From germline, CDR1 is SGDLS and CDR2 YYNGEE. The CDR3 reads CASSVSYRGQVADTQYF. DNA for the CDR3: TGTGCCAGCAGCGTTTCCTACAGGGGGCAAGTTGCAGATACGCAGTATTTT.

The J gene is TRBJ2-2, the V gene TRBV27; D call uncertain. V lost 6 bases, J lost 3 bases, and 11 bases lay in between. Per the germline V gene, CDR1 is MNHEY and CDR2 is SMNVEV (reference sequence). The CDR3 consists of 14 residues. CDR3 nucleotide sequence: TGTGCCAGCAGCCCCGAAAGATACACCGGGGAGCTGTTTTTT. Protein product: CASSPERYTGELFF.

This clonotype was seen many times. The CDR3 bases are TGTGCCAGCACTAGGGAGGTGAACACTGAAGCTTTCTTT. Translation gives CASTREVNTEAFF. The gene calls are TRBV12-3 or TRBV12-4 and TRBJ1-1; D is uncertain. Trimming cost V 7 bases and J 0 bases, with 9 bases left between them. CDR3 length: 13 amino acids.

This chain links TRBV29-1 with TRBJ1-4; maybe TRBD1 (5 bases). The germline V gene encodes CDR1 SQVTM and CDR2 ANQGSEA. Trimming left V 7 bases short and J 8 bases short, with 17 bases between. The CDR3 totals 13 residues. Here the CDR3 reads CSAKGGTVEKLFF. The CDR3 region has the DNA TGCAGCGCTAAGGGCGGGACGGTGGAAAAACTGTTTTTT. Drawing the rest from reference TRBV29-1 and TRBJ1-4, the complete variable domain is SAVISQKPSRDICQRGTSLTIQCQVDSQVTMMFWYRQQPGQSLTLIATANQGSEATYESGFVIDKFPISRPNLTFSTLTVSNMSPEDSSIYLCSAKGGTVEKLFFGSGTQLSVL.

CDR3 protein: CSASSAMENRVLPYEQYF. In DNA form, the CDR3 reads TGCAGTGCTAGTTCGGCAATGGAGAATCGGGTCCTTCCCTACGAGCAGTACTTC. This chain connects TRBV20-1 to TRBJ2-7; D remains unclear. This CDR3 spans 18 amino acids. Trimming stripped 3 bases from V and 2 bases from J, with 26 bases between. The germline V gene encodes CDR1 DFQATT and CDR2 SNEGSKA (reference sequence).

This clonotype was recorded a few times. The genes are TRBV12-3 or TRBV12-4 and TRBJ1-1; weak D call: TRBD1 (6 bases). With 6 bases removed from V and 4 bases from J, the gap between germline ends came to 15 bases. CDR3 length: 14 residues. The CDR3 DNA reads as TGTGCCAGCAGCCGAAGCGGGGGCGGCACTGAAGCTTTCTTT. Translating it yields CASSRSGGGTEAFF.

This clonotype has a count of ten or more. The chain carries TRBV7-8 and TRBJ1-4; D ambiguous. V lost 1 base and J 11 bases, leaving 8 bases between the germline ends. CDR3 length: 12 amino acids. Per germline, CDR1 SGHVS and CDR2 FQNEAQ. CDR3 region: CASSLVAAKLFF. CDR3 sequence (DNA): TGTGCCAGCAGCTTAGTTGCGGCCAAACTGTTTTTT.

This clonotype was counted many times. The rearrangement links TRBV28 to TRBJ1-5, with 8 bases that match TRBD1. Germline-derived CDR1 and CDR2 are MDHEN and SYDVKM. The trim removed 2 bases at V and 2 bases at J, leaving 11 bases unmatched. CDR3 length equals 18 residues. CDR3: CASSLDRGDFSGNQPQHF. The CDR3 region has the DNA TGTGCCAGCAGTTTAGACAGGGGCGACTTTTCTGGCAATCAGCCCCAGCATTTT.

This clonotype was seen at least ten times. This sequence joins TRBV30 and TRBJ1-5, with 7 bases lining up with TRBD1. This CDR3 region has 12 residues. Germline values: CDR1 GTSNPN, CDR2 SVGIG (reference sequence). V was pared by 2 bases and J by 7 bases, with 2 bases of the junction left unmatched. CDR3 protein: CAWSTGEQPQHF. CDR3 in DNA: TGTGCCTGGAGTACAGGGGAACAGCCCCAGCATTTT.

This clonotype was picked up a small number of times. The rearrangement joins TRBV4-3 to TRBJ1-5; weak D call: TRBD1 (6 bases). The V end lost 3 bases, the J end lost 9 bases, and 18 bases lay between the germline ends. Germline CDR1 is LGHNA and CDR2 is YSLEER. The CDR3 is 15 residues long. The CDR3: CASSQAVLGASPQHF. DNA for the CDR3: TGCGCCAGCAGCCAGGCCGTTCTGGGGGCCTCGCCCCAGCATTTT.

This clonotype was detected many times. The rearrangement joins TRBV20-1 to TRBJ1-6; no firm D call. The CDR3 spans 13 residues. Trimming shortened V by 0 bases and J by 5 bases, and 5 bases separated the two germline ends. Germline-derived CDR1 and CDR2 are DFQATT and SNEGSKA (reference sequence). The CDR3: CSAREQDNSPLHF. The CDR3 DNA is TGCAGTGCTAGAGAGCAAGATAATTCACCCCTCCACTTT.

In this sample, this clonotype turned up many times. V and J are TRBV6-1 and TRBJ1-2; no clear D. This CDR3 contains 13 residues. Trimming pared 3 bases from V and 6 bases from J, leaving 11 bases between. Germline CDR1 reads MNHNS; CDR2 reads SASEGT. The CDR3 DNA follows: TGTGCCAGCAGTGATTACGATAGAAATGGCTACACCTTC. This codes for CASSDYDRNGYTF.

The chain is built from TRBV20-1 and TRBJ2-5, with D unclear. This CDR3 comprises 12 residues. V lost 6 bases to trimming and J lost 2 bases, with 10 bases between them. Germline V lookup: CDR1 DFQATT, CDR2 SNEGSKA (reference sequence). Here the CDR3 reads CSALGYQETQYF. CDR3 nucleotide sequence: TGCAGTGCATTGGGCTATCAAGAGACCCAGTACTTC.

The chain recombines TRBV10-3 with TRBJ2-1; D gene unclear. The V end was cut by 4 bases, the J end by 4 bases, with 5 bases between. CDR3 length: 12 amino acids. The germline gives CDR1 ENHRY, CDR2 SYGVKD. The CDR3 coding sequence is TGTGCCATCAGTGGACGATACAATGAGCAGTTCTTC. Protein sequence: CAISGRYNEQFF.

The rearrangement uses TRBV28 and TRBJ2-4; 8 bases line up with TRBD1. With 1 base clipped from V and 7 bases from J, the junction kept 6 bases outside the gene matches. The germline CDR1 and CDR2 sequences are MDHEN and SYDVKM. The CDR3 contains 15 residues. CDR3 amino acids: CASSLSAGDRNIQYF. The DNA of the CDR3 is TGTGCCAGCAGTTTATCGGCAGGGGACAGGAACATTCAGTACTTC.

This chain connects TRBV29-1 to TRBJ2-7, with a possible D match to TRBD1 (6 bases). V was cut by 3 bases and J by 3 bases, with 6 bases left in between. CDR1 SQVTM and CDR2 ANQGSEA come from the germline V gene. The CDR3 sequence is 11 residues long. CDR3 protein: CSVEDSYEQYF. In DNA, the CDR3 is TGCAGCGTTGAGGACAGCTACGAGCAGTACTTC.

J is TRBJ2-3 and V is TRBV12-5; D is ambiguous. CDR1 is LGHNT, CDR2 FRNRAP, per germline. The CDR3 covers 13 residues. The V gene lost 4 bases and the J gene lost 0 bases, with 5 bases spanning the gap. CDR3 in amino acids: CASGWYSTDTQYF. The DNA of the CDR3 is TGTGCTAGTGGTTGGTACAGCACAGATACGCAGTATTTT.

This chain uses TRBV12-3 or TRBV12-4 with TRBJ1-5; D is perhaps TRBD1 (5 bases). The CDR3 is 15 amino acids. V lost 5 bases, J lost 3 bases, and 14 bases lay in between. CDR3 coding DNA: TGTGCCAGCAGTCCGCGGGGCAGGGTCAATCAGCCCCAGCATTTT. Its translation is CASSPRGRVNQPQHF.

This clonotype was detected many times. The V gene is TRBV10-3, the J gene TRBJ2-3; D remains unclear. V lost 2 bases and J lost 0, with 3 bases in between. This CDR3 has 13 residues. Germline CDR1 ENHRY, CDR2 SYGVKD. The CDR3 region has the DNA TGTGCCATCAGTGAGACTAGCACAGATACGCAGTATTTT. Translating gives CAISETSTDTQYF.

The CDR3, as DNA: TGTGCCAGCAGTCAGGGGGTGAACACTGAAGCTTTCTTT. Its translation is CASSQGVNTEAFF. J is TRBJ1-1 and V is TRBV9, with TRBD1 identical over 7 bases. Looked up from germline, CDR1 is SGDLS and CDR2 is YYNGEE. Trimming cost V 5 bases and J 0 bases; bases outside gene matches: 1. The CDR3 covers 13 residues. Drawing the rest from reference TRBV9 and TRBJ1-1, the complete variable domain is DSGVTQTPKHLITATGQRVTLRCSPRSGDLSVYWYQQSLDQGLQFLIQYYNGEERAKGNILERFSAQQFPDLHSELNLSSLELGDSALYFCASSQGVNTEAFFGQGTRLTVV.